The 2 T cell receptor beta chains listed next were all sequenced from one sample in a study of shared T cell receptors in the human thymus. Repertoires were generated with immunoSEQ multiplex PCR, while TCRdb's copy carries only in-frame clones and drops some. The sample has 640,000 or so clones, around 87% seen once. These same data were also listed under a study on human thymus T cells.

The sample consisted of thymocytes. All receptors derive from a boy under two years old with a congenital heart defect.

The chain carries TRBV27 and TRBJ1-3, with 9 bases aligning to TRBD1. Trimming cost V 5 bases and J 4 bases; bases outside gene matches: 6. Germline V gives CDR1 MNHEY, CDR2 SMNVEV (reference sequence). This CDR3 has 15 residues. The CDR3 coding sequence is TGTGCCAGCAGTGTACAGGGGGCAGACGGAAACACCATATATTTT. It encodes CASSVQGADGNTIYF.

Concerning this clone: The sample contains more than one DNA sequence encoding this CDR3. The chain employs TRBV25-1 and TRBJ1-6; D might be TRBD1 (5 bases). Germline V gives CDR1 MGHDK, CDR2 SYGVNS. This CDR3 spans 15 amino acids. V was clipped by 2 bases and J by 8 bases, with 13 bases between them. DNA of the CDR3: TGTGCCAGCAGTGAAGGCAGGGTTTGGGATTCACCCCTCCACTTT. Translated: CASSEGRVWDSPLHF.